This T cell receptor (beta chain) was obtained from a study of shared clonotypes between healthy human individuals. Trimming pared 6 bases from V and 9 bases from J, leaving 21 bases between. CDR3 size: 15 residues. Germline V CDR1 and CDR2: SEHNR, FQNEAQ (reference sequence). Here immunoSEQ multiplex PCR was the method, and the copy in TCRdb shows in-frame clones only, minus some. Of some 2.4 million clones in the sample, over 85% were seen once. The study enrolled healthy HIV-negative adults without recent acute infections or vaccinations as donors. The sample comprised naive CD4+ T cells from PBMCs. Subset here: CD45RA+ positively selected. This chain links TRBV7-9 with TRBJ2-1, with D hard to call. This receptor was taken from a young man in good health. Some clones in this sample may be carry-over from other donors' samples. CDR3 nucleotide sequence: TGTGCCAGCAGATCCCCCGGGCCCGAAACGGGTGAGCAGTTCTTC. This codes for CASRSPGPETGEQFF.